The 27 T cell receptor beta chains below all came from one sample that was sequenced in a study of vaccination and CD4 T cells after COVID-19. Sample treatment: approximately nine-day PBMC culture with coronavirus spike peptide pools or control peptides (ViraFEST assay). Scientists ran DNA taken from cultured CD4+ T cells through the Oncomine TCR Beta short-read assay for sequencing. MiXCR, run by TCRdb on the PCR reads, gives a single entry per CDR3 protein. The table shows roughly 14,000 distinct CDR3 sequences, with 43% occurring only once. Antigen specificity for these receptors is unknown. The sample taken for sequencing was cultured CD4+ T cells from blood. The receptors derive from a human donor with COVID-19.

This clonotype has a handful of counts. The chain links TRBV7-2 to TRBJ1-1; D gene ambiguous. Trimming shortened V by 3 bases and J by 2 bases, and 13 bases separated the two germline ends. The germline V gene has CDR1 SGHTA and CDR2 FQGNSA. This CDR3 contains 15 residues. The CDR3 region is CASSFSPGPNTEAFF. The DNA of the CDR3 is TGTGCCAGCAGCTTCAGCCCGGGTCCCAACACTGAAGCTTTCTTT. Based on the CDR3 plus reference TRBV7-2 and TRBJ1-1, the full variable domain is GAGVSQSPSNKVTEKGKDVELRCDPISGHTALYWYRQSLGQGLEFLIYFQGNSAPDKSGLPSDRFSAERTGGSVSTLTIQRTQQEDSAVYLCASSFSPGPNTEAFFGQGTRLTVV.

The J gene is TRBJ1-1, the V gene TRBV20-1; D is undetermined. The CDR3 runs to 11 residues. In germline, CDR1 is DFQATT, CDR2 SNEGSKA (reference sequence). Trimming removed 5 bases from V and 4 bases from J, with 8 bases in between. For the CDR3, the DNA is TGCAGTGCTCGAGCTGCCACTGAAGCTTTCTTT. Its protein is CSARAATEAFF.

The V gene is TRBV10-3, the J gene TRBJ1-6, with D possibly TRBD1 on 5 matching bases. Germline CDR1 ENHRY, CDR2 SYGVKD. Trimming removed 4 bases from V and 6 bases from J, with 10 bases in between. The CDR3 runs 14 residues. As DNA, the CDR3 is TGTGCCATCAGTGGCTTGCAGGGTAATTCACCCCTCCACTTT. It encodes CAISGLQGNSPLHF.

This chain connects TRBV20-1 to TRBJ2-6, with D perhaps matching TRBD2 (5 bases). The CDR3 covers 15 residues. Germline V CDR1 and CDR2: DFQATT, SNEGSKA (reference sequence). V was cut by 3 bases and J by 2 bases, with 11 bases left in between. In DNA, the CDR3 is TGCAGTGCTAGGCTTGACGGGGCTGGGGCCAACGTCCTGACTTTC. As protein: CSARLDGAGANVLTF.

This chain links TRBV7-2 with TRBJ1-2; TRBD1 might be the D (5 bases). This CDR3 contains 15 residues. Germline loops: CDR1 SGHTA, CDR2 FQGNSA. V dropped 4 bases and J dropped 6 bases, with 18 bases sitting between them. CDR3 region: CASSSPEGPRDGYTF. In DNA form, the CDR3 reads TGTGCCAGCAGCTCCCCGGAGGGGCCACGGGATGGCTACACCTTC.

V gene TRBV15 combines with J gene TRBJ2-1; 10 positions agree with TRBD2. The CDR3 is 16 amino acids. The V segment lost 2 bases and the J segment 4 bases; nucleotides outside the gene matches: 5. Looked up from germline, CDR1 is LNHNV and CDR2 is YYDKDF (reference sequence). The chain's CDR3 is CATSRSGGGPYNEQFF. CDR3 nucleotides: TGTGCCACCAGCAGAAGCGGGGGGGGACCTTACAATGAGCAGTTCTTC.

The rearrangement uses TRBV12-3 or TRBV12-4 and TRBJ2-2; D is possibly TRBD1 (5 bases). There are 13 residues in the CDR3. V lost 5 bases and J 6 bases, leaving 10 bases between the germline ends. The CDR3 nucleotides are TGTGCCAGCAGTCAGGGAAGTGCCGGGGAGCTGTTTTTT. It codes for CASSQGSAGELFF.

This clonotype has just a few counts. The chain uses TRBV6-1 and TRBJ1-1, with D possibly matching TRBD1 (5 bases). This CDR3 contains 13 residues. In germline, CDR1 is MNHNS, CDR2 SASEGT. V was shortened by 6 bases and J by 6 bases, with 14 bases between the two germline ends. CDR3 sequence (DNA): TGTGCCAGCAGAACCCCGGGGGTGCCTGAAGCTTTCTTT. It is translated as CASRTPGVPEAFF.

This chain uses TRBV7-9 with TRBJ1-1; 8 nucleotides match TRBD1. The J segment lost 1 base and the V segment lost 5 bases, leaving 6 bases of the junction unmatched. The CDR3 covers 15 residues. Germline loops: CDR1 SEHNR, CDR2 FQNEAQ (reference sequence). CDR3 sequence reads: CASSAYRGANTEAFF. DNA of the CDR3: TGTGCCAGCAGCGCATACAGGGGGGCGAACACTGAAGCTTTCTTT.

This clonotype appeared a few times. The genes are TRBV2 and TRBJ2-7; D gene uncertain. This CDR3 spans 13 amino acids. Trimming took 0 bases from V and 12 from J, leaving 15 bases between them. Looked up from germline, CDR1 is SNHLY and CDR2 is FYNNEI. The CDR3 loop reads CASSEAPPTFGYF. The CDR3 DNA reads TGTGCCAGCAGTGAAGCCCCCCCGACCTTCGGGTACTTC.

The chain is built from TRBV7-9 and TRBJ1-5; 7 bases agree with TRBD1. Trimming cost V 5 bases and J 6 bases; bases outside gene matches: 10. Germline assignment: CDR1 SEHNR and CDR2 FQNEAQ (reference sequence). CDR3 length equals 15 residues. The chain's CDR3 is CASSGSTGSGQPQHF. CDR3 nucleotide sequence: TGTGCCAGCAGCGGGTCGACAGGGTCTGGTCAGCCCCAGCATTTT.

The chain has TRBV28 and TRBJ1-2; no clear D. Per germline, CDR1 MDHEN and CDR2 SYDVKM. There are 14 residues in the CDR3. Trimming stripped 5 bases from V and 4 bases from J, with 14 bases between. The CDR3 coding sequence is TGTGCCAGCAGTACTTTACCTATAGGCTATGGCTACACCTTC. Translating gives CASSTLPIGYGYTF.

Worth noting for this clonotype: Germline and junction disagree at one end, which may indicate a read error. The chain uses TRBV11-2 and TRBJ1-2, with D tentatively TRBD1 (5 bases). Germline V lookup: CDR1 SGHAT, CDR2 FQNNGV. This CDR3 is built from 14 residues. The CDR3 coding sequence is TGTGTCAGCAACCCGACAGTGGGGCTTGGGGGCTACACCTTC. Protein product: CVSNPTVGLGGYTF.

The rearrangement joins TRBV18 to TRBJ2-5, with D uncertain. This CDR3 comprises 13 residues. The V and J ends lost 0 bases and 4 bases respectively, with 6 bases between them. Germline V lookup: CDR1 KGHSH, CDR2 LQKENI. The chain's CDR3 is CASSPPIAETQYF. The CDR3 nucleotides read TGTGCCAGCTCACCACCGATAGCAGAGACCCAGTACTTC.

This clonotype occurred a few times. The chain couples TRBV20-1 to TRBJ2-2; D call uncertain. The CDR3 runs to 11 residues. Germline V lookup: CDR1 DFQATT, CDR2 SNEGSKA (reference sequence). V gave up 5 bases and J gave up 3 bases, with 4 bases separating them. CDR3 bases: TGCAGTGCTGGGTACACCGGGGAGCTGTTTTTT. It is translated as CSAGYTGELFF.

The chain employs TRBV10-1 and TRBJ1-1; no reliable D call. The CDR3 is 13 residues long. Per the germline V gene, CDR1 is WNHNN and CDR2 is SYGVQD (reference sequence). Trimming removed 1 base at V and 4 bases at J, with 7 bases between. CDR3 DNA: TGCGCCAGCAGTGAGTGGGGAGGCACTGAAGCTTTCTTT. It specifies CASSEWGGTEAFF.

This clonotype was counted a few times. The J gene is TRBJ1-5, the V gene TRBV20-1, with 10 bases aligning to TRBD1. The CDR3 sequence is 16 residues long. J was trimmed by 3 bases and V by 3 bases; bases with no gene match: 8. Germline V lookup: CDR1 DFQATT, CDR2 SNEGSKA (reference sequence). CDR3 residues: CSASSTGTGVNQPQHF. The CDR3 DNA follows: TGCAGTGCTAGCTCAACCGGGACAGGGGTCAATCAGCCCCAGCATTTT.

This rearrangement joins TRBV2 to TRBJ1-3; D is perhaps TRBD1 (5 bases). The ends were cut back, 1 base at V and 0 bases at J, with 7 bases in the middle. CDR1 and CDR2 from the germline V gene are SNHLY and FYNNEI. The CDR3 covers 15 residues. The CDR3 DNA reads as TGTGCCAGCAGTGAAGGGGGGGTCTCTGGAAACACCATATATTTT. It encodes CASSEGGVSGNTIYF.

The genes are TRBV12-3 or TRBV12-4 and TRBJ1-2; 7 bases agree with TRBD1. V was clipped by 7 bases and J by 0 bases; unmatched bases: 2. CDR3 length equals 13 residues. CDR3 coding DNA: TGTGCCAGCAACGACAGGGCTAACTATGGCTACACCTTC. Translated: CASNDRANYGYTF.

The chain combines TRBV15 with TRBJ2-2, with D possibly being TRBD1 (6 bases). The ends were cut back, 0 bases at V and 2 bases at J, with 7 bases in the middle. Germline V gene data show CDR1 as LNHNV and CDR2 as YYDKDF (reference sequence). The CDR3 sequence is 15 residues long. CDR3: CATSRDGTNTGELFF. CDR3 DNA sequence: TGTGCCACCAGCAGAGATGGGACAAACACCGGGGAGCTGTTTTTT. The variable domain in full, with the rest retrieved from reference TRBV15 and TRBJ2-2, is DAMVIQNPRYQVTQFGKPVTLSCSQTLNHNVMYWYQQKSSQAPKLLFHYYDKDFNNEADTPDNFQSRRPNTSFCFLDIRSPGLGDTAMYLCATSRDGTNTGELFFGEGSRLTVL.

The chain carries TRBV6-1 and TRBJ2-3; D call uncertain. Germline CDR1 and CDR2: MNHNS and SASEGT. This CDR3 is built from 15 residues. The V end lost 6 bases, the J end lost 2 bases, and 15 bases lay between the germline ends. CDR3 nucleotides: TGTGCCAGCAGGATCCGGGCTAGGTTCACAGATACGCAGTATTTT. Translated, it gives CASRIRARFTDTQYF.

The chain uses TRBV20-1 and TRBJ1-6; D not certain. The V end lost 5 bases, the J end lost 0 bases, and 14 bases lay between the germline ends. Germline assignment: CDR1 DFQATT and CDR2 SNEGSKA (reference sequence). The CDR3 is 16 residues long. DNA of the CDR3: TGCAGTGCTCCACCTCCTGGGAGCTCCTATAATTCACCCCTCCACTTT. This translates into CSAPPPGSSYNSPLHF.

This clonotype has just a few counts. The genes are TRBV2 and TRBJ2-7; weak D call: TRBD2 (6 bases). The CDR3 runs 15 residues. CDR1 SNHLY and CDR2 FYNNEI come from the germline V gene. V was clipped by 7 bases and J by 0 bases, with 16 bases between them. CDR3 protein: CASTGTGGSSYEQYF. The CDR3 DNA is TGTGCCAGCACCGGAACAGGAGGGAGCTCCTACGAGCAGTACTTC.

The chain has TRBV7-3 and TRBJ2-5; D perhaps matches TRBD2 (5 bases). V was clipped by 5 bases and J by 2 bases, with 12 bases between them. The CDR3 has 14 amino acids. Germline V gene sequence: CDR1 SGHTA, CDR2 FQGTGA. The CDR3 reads CASSRDPGQETQYF. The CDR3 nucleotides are TGTGCCAGCAGCCGAGACCCGGGACAAGAGACCCAGTACTTC.

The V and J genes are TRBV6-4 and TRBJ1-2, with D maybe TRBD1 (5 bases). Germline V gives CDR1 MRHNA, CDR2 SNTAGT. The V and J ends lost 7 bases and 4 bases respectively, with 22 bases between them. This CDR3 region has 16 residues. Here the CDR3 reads CASKLGPRPYTYGYTF. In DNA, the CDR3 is TGTGCCAGCAAATTGGGACCTAGGCCCTACACCTATGGCTACACCTTC.

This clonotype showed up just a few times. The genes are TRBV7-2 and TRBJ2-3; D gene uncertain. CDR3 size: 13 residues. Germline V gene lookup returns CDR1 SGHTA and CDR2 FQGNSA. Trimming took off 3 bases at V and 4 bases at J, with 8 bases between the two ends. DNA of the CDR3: TGTGCCAGCAGCTTTGCGGCCCCAGATACGCAGTATTTT. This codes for CASSFAAPDTQYF.

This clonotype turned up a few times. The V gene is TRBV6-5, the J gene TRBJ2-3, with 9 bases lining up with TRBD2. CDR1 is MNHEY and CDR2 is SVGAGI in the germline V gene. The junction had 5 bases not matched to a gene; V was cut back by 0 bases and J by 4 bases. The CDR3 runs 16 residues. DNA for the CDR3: TGTGCCAGCAGTTACTCGAAAGCGGGGGGCCCAGATACGCAGTATTTT. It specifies CASSYSKAGGPDTQYF.